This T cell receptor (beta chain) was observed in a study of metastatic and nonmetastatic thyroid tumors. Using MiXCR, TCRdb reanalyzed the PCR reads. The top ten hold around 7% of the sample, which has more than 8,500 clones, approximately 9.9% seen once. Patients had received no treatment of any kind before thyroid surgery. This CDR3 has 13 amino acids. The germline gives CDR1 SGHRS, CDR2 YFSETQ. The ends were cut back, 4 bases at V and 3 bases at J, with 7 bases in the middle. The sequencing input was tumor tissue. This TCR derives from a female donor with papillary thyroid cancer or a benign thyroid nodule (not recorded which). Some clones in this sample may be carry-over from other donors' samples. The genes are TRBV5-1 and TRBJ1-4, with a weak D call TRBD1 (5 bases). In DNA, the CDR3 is TGCGCCAGCAGCGCGGGGCCTAATGAAAAACTGTTTTTT. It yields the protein CASSAGPNEKLFF.